This T cell receptor (beta chain) was captured by sequencing in a study of early T cells in non-severe SARS-CoV-2 infection. Whole-study context: Sequencing of bulk RNA from unsorted whole blood was done, without chain pairing. Study-level findings and limits: Missing private and CD4 specificities, VDJdb matching favored anti-spike CD8 responses.

A few counts support this clonotype. What it binds is not known. Researchers attached unique molecular identifiers to individual cDNA molecules. TCRdb passed the 5' RACE reads through MiXCR, listing each CDR3 protein once. The sample consists of more than 45,000 distinct CDR3 sequences, under 15% of them appearing once. This TCR derives from an adult who was a healthcare worker with PCR-confirmed SARS-CoV-2 infection or an uninfected control (not recorded which). Sequencing input: whole blood.

The DNA for the CDR3 is TGTGCCAGCAGGCTGGGGGGCTCCTACGAGCAGTACTTC. Translation gives CASRLGGSYEQYF. The chain employs TRBV7-9 and TRBJ2-7; maybe TRBD2 (6 bases). CDR1 and CDR2 from the germline V gene are SEHNR and FQNEAQ (reference sequence). V lost 6 bases, J lost 0 bases, and 9 bases lay in between. The CDR3 has 13 amino acids.